The rows below give T cell receptor beta chains drawn from one sample of a study of control samples from healthy donors and cancer patients. The repertoire was sequenced with immunoSEQ multiplex PCR; TCRdb's copy has only in-frame clones and lacks some. The sample yields tens of thousands of clones, less than 90% seen once. The sequencing input was blood. The receptors stem from a woman in her 70s in good health. Each CDR3 is given with its conserved first and last residue. Fields, in order: clone size, J gene, V gene, D gene, CDR3 protein, CDR3 DNA. The D gene is left open where the match is weak. Where a row states a size, it is once, few, many or the class of an expanded clone; other rows omit it.

once,TRBJ1-2,TRBV29-1,TRBD1,CSVSGQGIGGYTF,TGCAGCGTTTCGGGACAGGGGATAGGGGGCTACACCTTC
.,TRBJ1-6,TRBV5-4,.,CASSLGASAGSPLHF,TGTGCCAGCAGCCTGGGGGCCAGCGCAGGCTCACCCCTCCACTTT
.,TRBJ2-2,TRBV7-8,TRBD1,CASRIQGTGVWGELFF,TGTGCCAGCAGAATCCAGGGGACAGGGGTTTGGGGGGAGCTGTTTTTT
.,TRBJ2-7,TRBV21-1,.,CASSKFSDGGSSYEQYF,TGTGCCAGCAGCAAATTTTCGGACGGGGGGAGCTCCTACGAGCAGTACTTC
few,TRBJ2-5,TRBV6-5,.,CASRGGAAETQYF,TGTGCCAGCAGGGGGGGGGCAGCCGAGACCCAGTACTTC
.,TRBJ1-1,TRBV7-9,.,CASSSTVRNTEAFF,TGTGCCAGCAGTTCTACGGTTAGGAACACTGAAGCTTTCTTT
.,TRBJ2-3,TRBV5-6,.,CASKSTTDTQYF,TGTGCCAGCAAATCGACAACAGATACGCAGTATTTT
.,TRBJ2-2,TRBV7-6,TRBD2,CASSLRPSGVIGTGELFF,TGTGCCAGCAGCTTACGCCCTAGCGGGGTTATCGGCACCGGGGAGCTGTTTTTT
.,TRBJ1-2,TRBV3-1/TRBV3-2,TRBD1,CASSLGTGADYGYTF,TGTGCCAGCAGCCTAGGGACAGGGGCCGACTATGGCTACACCTTC
once,TRBJ1-1,TRBV30,TRBD1,CAWQTDRVSTEAFF,TGTGCCTGGCAAACCGACAGGGTTAGCACTGAAGCTTTCTTT
.,TRBJ2-1,TRBV9,TRBD2,CASSVGASGYNEQFF,TGTGCCAGCAGCGTAGGTGCTAGCGGATACAATGAGCAGTTCTTC
.,TRBJ2-1,TRBV4-1,.,CASSRLEGSSYNEQFF,TGCGCCAGCAGTAGGCTCGAGGGGAGCTCCTACAATGAGCAGTTCTTC
.,TRBJ2-6,TRBV5-5,.,CASSLAVQGSSGANVLTF,TGTGCCAGCAGCTTGGCGGTTCAGGGAAGCTCTGGGGCCAACGTCCTGACTTTC
.,TRBJ2-7,TRBV6-5,TRBD1,CASMRGQGKAYEQYF,TGTGCCAGCATGCGGGGACAGGGGAAGGCCTACGAGCAGTACTTC
once,TRBJ2-1,TRBV10-1,TRBD2,CASSGTTSGVSSYNEQFF,TGCGCCAGCAGTGGGACGACTAGCGGGGTTAGCTCCTACAATGAGCAGTTCTTC
.,TRBJ2-3,TRBV7-8,.,CASSFSPSDTQYF,TGTGCCAGCAGCTTTTCTCCCTCAGATACGCAGTATTTT
.,TRBJ1-2,TRBV5-1,.,CASSLQMAGQSTNYGYTF,TGCGCCAGCAGCTTGCAAATGGCAGGACAAAGTACTAACTATGGCTACACCTTC
.,TRBJ2-5,TRBV19,TRBD2,CASSPGLAETQYF,TGTGCCAGTAGTCCGGGACTAGCAGAGACCCAGTACTTC
.,TRBJ2-7,TRBV5-1,TRBD2,CASSLGGDYYEQYF,TGCGCCAGCAGCTTGGGCGGGGACTATTACGAGCAGTACTTC
.,TRBJ2-5,TRBV5-1,.,CASSLQPGARGETQYF,TGCGCCAGCAGCTTACAACCGGGGGCGCGGGGGGAGACCCAGTACTTC
.,TRBJ2-1,TRBV19,.,CASSPGRNEQFF,TGTGCCAGTAGTCCCGGGCGGAATGAGCAGTTCTTC
.,TRBJ1-2,TRBV5-6,.,CASSWWGPRSYGYTF,TGTGCCAGCAGCTGGTGGGGACCTCGCTCCTATGGCTACACCTTC
.,TRBJ1-3,TRBV7-8,.,CASSPALGNTIYF,TGTGCCAGCAGCCCGGCTCTCGGAAACACCATATATTTT